Below are 31 T cell receptor beta chains sequenced from a single sample in a study of T-cell reconstitution after alpha-beta-depleted transplantation in children. Unique molecular identifiers were built into the TCRbeta library. One entry per CDR3 protein, called by TCRdb with MiXCR from the PCR reads. The profile shows about 350,000 distinct CDR3 sequences, approximately 12% of them singletons. The material was PBMCs, obtained from the stem cell graft. These TCRs come from a human donor who donated a stem cell graft to a child with Fanconi anemia.

This clonotype has only a few counts. This chain joins TRBV6-1 and TRBJ2-5, with D perhaps matching TRBD1 or TRBD2 (6 bases each). The CDR3 is 14 residues long. Germline lookup yields CDR1 MNHNS and CDR2 SASEGT. V was trimmed by 8 bases and J by 2 bases, leaving 15 bases between them. This CDR3 is CASRRGADQETQYF. CDR3 DNA sequence: TGTGCCAGCCGGAGGGGGGCAGATCAAGAGACCCAGTACTTC.

The table lists this clonotype with a few counts. The chain recombines TRBV12-3 or TRBV12-4 with TRBJ1-6; 7 nucleotides match TRBD1. Trimming removed 9 bases from V and 6 bases from J; junction bases left unmatched: 8. The CDR3 spans 14 residues. The CDR3 reads CASTGAGRNSPLHF. The CDR3 DNA reads as TGTGCCAGTACAGGGGCTGGGCGTAATTCACCCCTCCACTTT.

The gene calls are TRBV12-3 or TRBV12-4 and TRBJ1-2; D may be TRBD1 (6 bases). The length of the CDR3 is 13 residues. V gave up 6 bases and J gave up 7 bases, with 15 bases separating them. For the CDR3, the DNA is TGTGCCAGCAGGGTAGGGGGTAGTAGTGGCTACACCTTC. Translated: CASRVGGSSGYTF.

This clonotype was picked up a small number of times. This chain uses TRBV5-8 with TRBJ2-2, with 8 bases matching TRBD2. The CDR3 length is 15 residues. Trimming cost V 6 bases and J 3 bases; bases outside gene matches: 7. Looked up from germline, CDR1 is SGHTS and CDR2 is YDEGEE. The CDR3 is CASTPGGGDTGELFF. CDR3 DNA: TGTGCCAGCACTCCCGGGGGGGGCGACACCGGGGAGCTGTTTTTT.

CDR3 region: CASSPQGTGNYSPLHF. Here the CDR3 DNA reads TGTGCCAGCAGCCCCCAGGGTACAGGCAATTATTCACCCCTCCACTTT. V and J are TRBV9 and TRBJ1-6; D possibly corresponds to TRBD1 (5 bases). The CDR3 runs to 16 residues. CDR1 and CDR2 (germline): SGDLS, YYNGEE. Trimming shortened V by 4 bases and J by 8 bases, and 19 bases separated the two germline ends.

In this sample, this clonotype turned up a few times. The chain has TRBV5-1 and TRBJ2-3; either TRBD1 or TRBD2 may supply D (6 bases each). Looked up from germline, CDR1 is SGHRS and CDR2 is YFSETQ. Trimming took 1 base from V and 4 from J, leaving 16 bases between them. This CDR3 has 16 residues. CDR3 nucleotides: TGCGCCAGCAGCTTGAACGGCAGGGGAGGCGCAGATACGCAGTATTTT. Its translation: CASSLNGRGGADTQYF. Filled out from reference TRBV5-1 and TRBJ2-3, the complete variable domain reads KAGVTQTPRYLIKTRGQQVTLSCSPISGHRSVSWYQQTPGQGLQFLFEYFSETQRNKGNFPGRFSGRQFSNSRSEMNVSTLELGDSALYLCASSLNGRGGADTQYFGPGTRLTVL.

This clonotype was observed at least ten times. The chain combines TRBV12-3 or TRBV12-4 with TRBJ1-2; 8 positions match TRBD1. With V trimmed by 5 bases and J by 0 bases, 5 bases remained unmatched. The CDR3 spans 15 residues. The CDR3 sequence: CASSPGTGANYGYTF. DNA for the CDR3: TGTGCCAGCAGTCCCGGGACAGGAGCTAACTATGGCTACACCTTC.

In its sample, this clonotype was seen many times. The chain joins TRBV4-1 to TRBJ2-1; possibly TRBD1 or TRBD2 for D (7 bases each). Germline V gene sequence: CDR1 MGHRA, CDR2 YSYEKL. The CDR3 contains 15 residues. Trimming cost V 3 bases and J 3 bases, with 12 bases left between them. Here the CDR3 DNA reads TGCGCCAGCAGCCACGGCAGGGGGGGCTACAATGAGCAGTTCTTC. Translation gives CASSHGRGGYNEQFF.

There are many counts of this clonotype. The chain carries TRBV20-1 and TRBJ2-6; a weak D match, TRBD2 (6 bases). There are 16 residues in the CDR3. Germline values: CDR1 DFQATT, CDR2 SNEGSKA (reference sequence). V gave up 6 bases and J gave up 0 bases, with 15 bases separating them. Here the CDR3 DNA reads TGCAGTGCCGGGGGTAGGGTGCACTCTGGGGCCAACGTCCTGACTTTC. It yields the protein CSAGGRVHSGANVLTF.

This clonotype was seen a few times. The chain uses TRBV9 and TRBJ1-1; D may be TRBD1 (5 bases). The germline V gene encodes CDR1 SGDLS and CDR2 YYNGEE. Trimming took 0 bases from V and 4 from J, leaving 10 bases between them. This CDR3 comprises 14 residues. This CDR3 reads CASSVGGVGTEAFF. CDR3 in DNA: TGTGCCAGCAGCGTAGGGGGGGTCGGCACTGAAGCTTTCTTT.

This rearrangement joins TRBV28 to TRBJ2-7; D perhaps matches TRBD1 (5 bases). V lost 5 bases and J lost 4, with 6 bases in between. CDR3 length: 11 residues. Looked up from germline, CDR1 is MDHEN and CDR2 is SYDVKM. This CDR3 is CASSNRYEQYF. CDR3 nucleotide sequence: TGTGCCAGCAGTAACAGGTACGAGCAGTACTTC.

V is TRBV6-2 or TRBV6-3 and J is TRBJ2-3; TRBD1 agrees at 8 bases. Germline CDR1 reads MNHEY; CDR2 reads SVGEGT. The CDR3 runs 17 residues. The junction had 7 bases not matched to a gene; V was cut back by 2 bases and J by 0 bases. The CDR3: CASSYPSGQASTDTQYF. As DNA, the CDR3 is TGTGCCAGCAGTTACCCCTCGGGACAGGCTAGCACAGATACGCAGTATTTT.

The chain joins TRBV12-3 or TRBV12-4 to TRBJ2-5; the D gene is possibly TRBD2 (6 bases). Trimming took 3 bases from V and 4 from J, leaving 18 bases between them. There are 16 residues in the CDR3. The CDR3 is CASSLRSGVGGETQYF. DNA of the CDR3: TGTGCCAGCAGTTTGAGGTCCGGGGTCGGGGGAGAGACCCAGTACTTC.

The CDR3 spells CASSFDGANNEQFF. The DNA for the CDR3 is TGTGCCAGCAGCTTTGACGGAGCCAACAATGAGCAGTTCTTC. The V gene is TRBV11-2, the J gene TRBJ2-1; D uncertain. The germline V gene encodes CDR1 SGHAT and CDR2 FQNNGV. Trimming took 3 bases from V and 5 from J, leaving 11 bases between them. This CDR3 has 14 amino acids.

The chain carries TRBV23-1 and TRBJ1-5; the D gene is possibly TRBD1 (6 bases). TRBV23-1 is noted as an ORF with a role that remains uncertain. The CDR3 runs to 18 residues. V was clipped by 2 bases and J by 0 bases, with 17 bases between them. This CDR3 reads CASSQQYRVFCSNQPQHF. CDR3 nucleotides: TGCGCCAGCAGTCAACAATACAGGGTCTTTTGTAGCAATCAGCCCCAGCATTTT.

This clonotype appeared a few times. The V gene is TRBV15, the J gene TRBJ1-1; no clear D gene. The germline gives CDR1 LNHNV, CDR2 YYDKDF (reference sequence). The CDR3 has 14 residues. Trimming shortened V by 0 bases and J by 4 bases, and 9 bases separated the two germline ends. The CDR3 DNA follows: TGTGCCACCAGCAGAGATTCACCGATCACTGAAGCTTTCTTT. Amino acids: CATSRDSPITEAFF.

V and J are TRBV20-1 and TRBJ2-1; 12 bases match TRBD2. This CDR3 spans 15 amino acids. CDR1 and CDR2 (germline): DFQATT, SNEGSKA (reference sequence). With V trimmed by 0 bases and J by 7 bases, 4 bases remained unmatched. The CDR3 region is CSARDRLAGVNEQFF. The CDR3 nucleotides are TGCAGTGCTAGAGATCGACTAGCGGGGGTAAATGAGCAGTTCTTC.

This clonotype was picked up a small number of times. The chain recombines TRBV20-1 with TRBJ1-1; D is ambiguous. CDR1 and CDR2 from the germline V gene are DFQATT and SNEGSKA (reference sequence). V gave up 5 bases and J gave up 0 bases, with 13 bases separating them. The CDR3 is made up of 14 amino acids. The CDR3 loop is CSAPPAGLNTEAFF. CDR3 coding DNA: TGCAGTGCTCCTCCGGCGGGTTTGAACACTGAAGCTTTCTTT.

In this sample, this clonotype turned up a few times. The V gene is TRBV7-9, the J gene TRBJ1-1; D is uncertain. V was cut by 2 bases and J by 1 base, with 8 bases left in between. There are 14 residues in the CDR3. Germline-derived CDR1 and CDR2 are SEHNR and FQNEAQ (reference sequence). The CDR3 reads CASSLYGKNTEAFF. CDR3 bases: TGTGCCAGCAGCTTATACGGCAAGAACACTGAAGCTTTCTTT.

The rearrangement links TRBV13 to TRBJ1-5, with D unclear. The CDR3 sequence is 15 residues long. The germline CDR1 and CDR2 sequences are PRHDT and FYEKMQ (reference sequence). Trimming shortened V by 0 bases and J by 9 bases, and 15 bases separated the two germline ends. CDR3 nucleotide sequence: TGTGCCAGCAGCTTAGGGCTCTCCACCCCAAGGCCCCAGCATTTT. This gives the protein CASSLGLSTPRPQHF.

The chain is built from TRBV20-1 and TRBJ2-5, with unresolved D. This CDR3 spans 13 amino acids. V dropped 3 bases and J dropped 2 bases, with 10 bases sitting between them. From germline, CDR1 is DFQATT and CDR2 SNEGSKA (reference sequence). The CDR3 DNA reads as TGCAGTGCTAGTGAAAGTTGGCAAGAGACCCAGTACTTC. It specifies CSASESWQETQYF.

The rearrangement joins TRBV6-2 or TRBV6-3 to TRBJ1-4; no clear D gene. CDR3 length equals 13 residues. Germline CDR1 MNHEY, CDR2 SVGEGT. Deletions cut 4 bases from V and 8 bases from J, with 11 bases between. CDR3 region: CASSFRPWEKLFF. CDR3 DNA sequence: TGTGCCAGCAGTTTCCGGCCCTGGGAAAAACTGTTTTTT.

The V gene is TRBV11-2, the J gene TRBJ2-5; no clear D. Trimming cost V 5 bases and J 7 bases, with 11 bases left between them. The CDR3 extends over 12 amino acids. The germline V gene has CDR1 SGHAT and CDR2 FQNNGV. CDR3: CASSLPFGTQYF. For the CDR3, the DNA is TGTGCCAGCAGCCTGCCATTCGGGACCCAGTACTTC.

In its sample, this clonotype was seen a few times. J is TRBJ2-1 and V is TRBV15, with D possibly being TRBD2 (6 bases). From germline, CDR1 is LNHNV and CDR2 YYDKDF (reference sequence). The CDR3 consists of 16 residues. V lost 1 base, J lost 5 bases, and 15 bases lay in between. CDR3 region: CATSRAAGTYNNEQFF. DNA for the CDR3: TGTGCCACCAGCAGAGCGGCGGGAACGTATAACAATGAGCAGTTCTTC.

The sample holds many counts of this clonotype. V is TRBV20-1 and J is TRBJ1-3, with D tentatively TRBD1 (6 bases). The length of the CDR3 is 13 residues. CDR1 and CDR2 from the germline V gene are DFQATT and SNEGSKA (reference sequence). V was pared by 1 base and J by 2 bases, with 6 bases between. In DNA, the CDR3 is TGCAGTGCTAGAGCAGGGGCTGGAAACACCATATATTTT. It codes for CSARAGAGNTIYF.

A few counts support this clonotype. The J gene is TRBJ1-1, the V gene TRBV6-2 or TRBV6-3, with D maybe TRBD1 (5 bases). The germline V and J ends were trimmed by 4 bases and 12 bases, with 15 bases remaining between them. Germline V gene sequence: CDR1 MNHEY, CDR2 SVGEGT. This CDR3 comprises 12 residues. This CDR3 is CASSFRAPGTFF. The CDR3 DNA sequence: TGTGCCAGCAGTTTCAGGGCCCCGGGGACTTTCTTT.

This clonotype appeared a few times. The J gene is TRBJ2-1, the V gene TRBV2; perhaps D is TRBD1 or TRBD2 (7 bases each). Germline V gene lookup returns CDR1 SNHLY and CDR2 FYNNEI. The CDR3 length is 11 residues. The CDR3 coding sequence is TGTGTCAGGGGGGGTTACAATGAGCAGTTCTTC. Protein product: CVRGGYNEQFF.

This clonotype occurred many times. The V call is TRBV5-6, the J call TRBJ2-1, with a possible D match to TRBD2 (5 bases). In germline, CDR1 is SGHDT, CDR2 YYEEEE. The CDR3 length is 15 residues. With 3 bases removed from V and 0 bases from J, the gap between germline ends came to 10 bases. The CDR3 loop is CASSSGMSSYNEQFF. Written as DNA, the CDR3 is TGTGCCAGCAGCTCCGGGATGAGCTCCTACAATGAGCAGTTCTTC.

This clonotype has at least ten counts. The chain uses TRBV27 and TRBJ2-5; D call uncertain. The CDR3 runs to 14 residues. From germline, CDR1 is MNHEY and CDR2 SMNVEV (reference sequence). V lost 6 bases, J lost 5 bases, and 16 bases lay in between. CDR3 in amino acids: CASSPWDLMETQYF. In DNA, the CDR3 is TGTGCCAGCAGCCCCTGGGATCTAATGGAGACCCAGTACTTC.

The rearrangement joins TRBV7-9 to TRBJ2-3; the D gene is possibly TRBD1 (5 bases). Germline assignment: CDR1 SEHNR and CDR2 FQNEAQ (reference sequence). The germline V and J ends were trimmed by 2 bases and 6 bases, with 9 bases remaining between them. The CDR3 has 13 amino acids. DNA of the CDR3: TGTGCCAGCAGCTTACCAGGGTCGGATACGCAGTATTTT. It translates to CASSLPGSDTQYF. Full variable domain (rest looked up from reference TRBV7-9 and TRBJ2-3): DTGVSQNPRHKITKRGQNVTFRCDPISEHNRLYWYRQTLGQGPEFLTYFQNEAQLEKSRLLSDRFSAERPKGSFSTLEIQRTEQGDSAMYLCASSLPGSDTQYFGPGTRLTVL.

The chain has TRBV5-6 and TRBJ2-7; 7 nucleotides match TRBD1. J gave up 4 bases and V 0 bases, and 4 bases lay outside the gene matches. This CDR3 has 14 residues. CDR1 is SGHDT, CDR2 YYEEEE, per germline. The CDR3 sequence: CASSLGAGGYEQYF. CDR3 bases: TGTGCCAGCAGCTTGGGCGCAGGGGGATACGAGCAGTACTTC.